The 3 T cell receptor beta chains listed next were all sequenced from one sample in a study of blood T cell repertoires in COVID-19. Produced via immunoSEQ multiplex PCR; TCRdb's table is partial and in-frame only. In the table there are approximately 250,000 clones, 84% of which are singletons. Sample: peripheral blood. The origin of the receptors is a man aged 45-65 years with acute or convalescent COVID-19.

The rearrangement uses TRBV6-5 and TRBJ1-5; D gene unclear. In germline, CDR1 is MNHEY, CDR2 SVGAGI. The CDR3 has 14 residues. V was trimmed by 7 bases and J by 6 bases, leaving 16 bases between them. CDR3 residues: CASTLQEGVQPQHF. The CDR3 bases are TGTGCCAGCACCCTTCAGGAGGGAGTTCAGCCCCAGCATTTT.

The V and J genes are TRBV5-1 and TRBJ1-2; 9 nucleotides agree with TRBD1. Germline V lookup: CDR1 SGHRS, CDR2 YFSETQ. J was trimmed by 7 bases and V by 4 bases; bases with no gene match: 5. This CDR3 has 13 residues. This chain's CDR3 is CASSQTGGSGYTF. The DNA for the CDR3 is TGCGCCAGCAGCCAAACAGGGGGCTCTGGCTACACCTTC.

A word on this clone: The junction does not match germline at one end; this may be a read error. The chain joins TRBV11-3 to TRBJ2-7, with a tentative D call TRBD1 (5 bases). Germline V lookup: CDR1 SGHNT, CDR2 YENEEA. This CDR3 contains 15 residues. Here the CDR3 DNA reads TGTGCCAGCAGCGTAGATGCAGGGTGGGGCAACGAGCAGTACTTC. It yields the protein CASSVDAGWGNEQYF.